This T cell receptor beta chain was profiled in a study of blood T cells in healthy people across ages. Germline V lookup: CDR1 SGHTA, CDR2 FQGNSA. V dropped 1 base and J dropped 7 bases, with 20 bases sitting between them. The CDR3 sequence is 17 residues long. This clonotype was recorded only once. The use of a sample-barcoded 5' primer and a J-beta primer mix characterized a second PCR of about 6 to 11 cycles. TCRdb independently ran MiXCR on the 5' RACE reads; one entry per CDR3 protein. Here the sample spans roughly 680,000 distinct CDR3 sequences, roughly 49% being singletons. J is TRBJ2-1 and V is TRBV7-2; maybe TRBD1 (5 bases). This receptor was taken from a woman aged 55-69 years in good health. The specimen sequenced was blood. This CDR3 is CASSLVGAAKARNEQFF. The CDR3 nucleotides read TGTGCCAGCAGCTTAGTAGGGGCCGCTAAGGCTAGAAATGAGCAGTTCTTC.